These T cell receptor beta chains were read from a single sample in a study of regulatory T cells in long-lasting Graves disease. TCRdb processed the multiplex PCR reads anew with MiXCR; each CDR3 protein has one entry. The data contain more than 300,000 distinct CDR3 sequences, 15% to 20% of them singletons. Sample: peripheral blood mononuclear cells (PBMCs), taken when the disease was refractory, from a patient treated with antithyroid drugs. The receptors stem from a female donor with Graves disease. Each CDR3 is given with its conserved first and last residue. The order of the fields is D gene, V gene, clone size, J gene, CDR3 DNA, CDR3 protein. D genes are given only for firm matches. Expanded clones are given a class, and other clones once, few, many or no size at all.

>.|TRBV7-2|few|TRBJ1-6
TGTGCCAGCAGCTTCAGCGCGGGGGGAACCCTCCACTTT
CASSFSAGGTLHF
>TRBD2|TRBV3-1|many|TRBJ2-2
TGTGCCAGCAGCCACACTAGCGGGAGCGGAAACACCGGGGAGCTGTTTTTT
CASSHTSGSGNTGELFF
>TRBD1|TRBV6-5|few|TRBJ1-4
TGTGCCAGCAGTTGGGACAGGGAAGGAGAAAAACTGTTTTTT
CASSWDREGEKLFF
>TRBD1|TRBV20-1|many|TRBJ1-4
TGCAGTGCTATCTCAACGACAGGGTTCGGGGAAAAACTGTTTTTT
CSAISTTGFGEKLFF
>.|TRBV7-9|many|TRBJ1-2
TGTGCCAGCAGCTCGAGCTTGACAGGAAACTATGGCTACACCTTC
CASSSSLTGNYGYTF
>.|TRBV7-9|many|TRBJ1-1
TGTGCCAGCAGCTTATCCAGGTGGAACGCTGAAGCTTTCTTT
CASSLSRWNAEAFF
>.|TRBV10-1|.|TRBJ2-3
TGCGCCAGCAGCCCCGGACAGACAGATACGCAGTATTTT
CASSPGQTDTQYF
>.|TRBV20-1|.|TRBJ2-2
TGCAGTGCTAGAGACCGGGGCAGGCCCCGGAACACCGGGGAGCTGTTTTTT
CSARDRGRPRNTGELFF
>.|TRBV18|.|TRBJ1-6
TGTGCCAGCTCGCTGGACCGGAGCTCACCCCTCCACTTT
CASSLDRSSPLHF
>TRBD2|TRBV30|few|TRBJ2-1
TGTGCCTGGACTCCGGGACTAGCGGTAGTAAACAATGAGCAGTTCTTC
CAWTPGLAVVNNEQFF
>.|TRBV28|many|TRBJ2-7
TGTGCCAGCAGTTTGGGGGAGAGCTCCTACGAGCAGTACTTC
CASSLGESSYEQYF
>.|TRBV7-2|many|TRBJ1-2
TGTGCCAGCAGCTTAGGGTTGTCAGTCTATGGCTACACCTTC
CASSLGLSVYGYTF
>.|TRBV27|.|TRBJ2-3
TGTGCCAGCAGCCAGGGCACTAGCACAGATACGCAGTATTTT
CASSQGTSTDTQYF
>.|TRBV6-1|many|TRBJ1-5
TGTGCCAGCAGTGAAGCGCAAAGGCAGCCCCAGCATTTT
CASSEAQRQPQHF
>.|TRBV7-2|many|TRBJ1-5
TGTGCCAGCAGCTTCGACCGACAGAACAATCAGCCCCAGCATTTT
CASSFDRQNNQPQHF
>TRBD1|TRBV3-1|few|TRBJ1-6
TGTGCCAGCAGCGACGACAGGGCCCATAATTACTCACCCCTCCACTTT
CASSDDRAHNYSPLHF
>.|TRBV18|.|TRBJ1-6
TGTGCCAGCTCACCAACCTATAATTCACCCCTCCACTTT
CASSPTYNSPLHF
>.|TRBV19|.|TRBJ1-5
TGTGCCAGTAGTATAAGTGACCGGGTCAATCAGCCCCAGCATTTT
CASSISDRVNQPQHF
>.|TRBV2|many|TRBJ2-7
TGTGCCAGCAGTACTCGACAGACCATTTCCTACGAGCAGTACTTC
CASSTRQTISYEQYF
>TRBD2|TRBV28|.|TRBJ2-7
TGTGCCAGCAGCAGAATAACGGGGGGGCTAGCGATAAGGGAGCAGTACTTC
CASSRITGGLAIREQYF
>.|TRBV9|few|TRBJ2-2
TGTGCCAGCAGCGTCGGGTGGGGGACCGGGGAGCTGTTTTTT
CASSVGWGTGELFF
>.|TRBV9|.|TRBJ2-2
TGTGCCAGCAGCGTAGAAGGGACCGGGGGGCTGTTTTTT
CASSVEGTGGLFF
>TRBD2|TRBV27|many|TRBJ2-7
TGTGCCAGCAGTTTTCAACCACGGGCGGGAGTAAGCGAGCAGTACTTC
CASSFQPRAGVSEQYF
>.|TRBV13|few|TRBJ2-2
TGTGCCAGCAGCGAACGTCGGCCCGGGAGTGGGGAGCTGTTTTTT
CASSERRPGSGELFF
>.|TRBV10-3|few|TRBJ2-4
TGTGCCATCAGTGAAGAGGTGAATATAGCCAAAAACATTCAGTACTTC
CAISEEVNIAKNIQYF
>.|TRBV3-1|.|TRBJ2-3
TGTGCCAGCAGCCAATTTTCAGATACGCAGTATTTT
CASSQFSDTQYF
>.|TRBV20-1|many|TRBJ1-1
TGCAGTGCTGGGACCGACGCCGGGGCTGAAGCTTTCTTT
CSAGTDAGAEAFF
>.|TRBV28|many|TRBJ1-2
TGTGCCAGCAGTTTGACACCAAACTATGGCTACACCTTC
CASSLTPNYGYTF
>.|TRBV15|few|TRBJ1-1
TGTGCCACCAGCGTTCGGGGCATGAACACTGAAGCTTTCTTT
CATSVRGMNTEAFF
>.|TRBV18|.|TRBJ2-7
TGTGCCAGCTCAAAAGACACAAATCCCTACGAGCAGTACTTC
CASSKDTNPYEQYF
>TRBD1|TRBV5-1|.|TRBJ1-2
TGCGCCAGCAGCTGGGAGGCGACAGGGGCTGGCTACACCTTC
CASSWEATGAGYTF
>.|TRBV7-2|many|TRBJ1-5
TGTGCCAGCAGCGGAGGGGCAGGCCTACCTAGCAATCAGCCCCAGCATTTT
CASSGGAGLPSNQPQHF
>TRBD2|TRBV2|few|TRBJ2-1
TGTGCCAGCATAGGGGCCATAGCGGGGGGTTGGAATGAGCAGTTCTTC
CASIGAIAGGWNEQFF
>.|TRBV20-1|many|TRBJ1-6
TGCAGTGCTAGAGAGGGGGACCGCCGCTCGCACTTT
CSAREGDRRSHF
>.|TRBV19|.|TRBJ1-3
TGTGCCAGTAGTGGCGGGGTACGAGGAAACACCATATATTTT
CASSGGVRGNTIYF